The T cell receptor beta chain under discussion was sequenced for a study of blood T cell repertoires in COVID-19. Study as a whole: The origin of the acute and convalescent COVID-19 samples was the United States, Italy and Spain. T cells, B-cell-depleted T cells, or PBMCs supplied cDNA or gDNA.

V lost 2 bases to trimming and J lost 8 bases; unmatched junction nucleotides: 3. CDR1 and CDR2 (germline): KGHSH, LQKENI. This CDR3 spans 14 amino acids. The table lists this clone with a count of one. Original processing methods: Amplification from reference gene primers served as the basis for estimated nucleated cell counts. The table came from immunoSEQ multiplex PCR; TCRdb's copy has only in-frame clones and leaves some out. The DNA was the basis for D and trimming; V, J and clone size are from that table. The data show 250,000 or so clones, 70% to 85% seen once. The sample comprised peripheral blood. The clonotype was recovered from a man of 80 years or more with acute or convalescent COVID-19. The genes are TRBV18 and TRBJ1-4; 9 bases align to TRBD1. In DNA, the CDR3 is TGTGCCAGCTCACCAGACAGGGGGAAGGAAAAACTGTTTTTT. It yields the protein CASSPDRGKEKLFF. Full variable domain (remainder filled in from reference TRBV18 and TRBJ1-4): NAGVMQNPRHLVRRRGQEARLRCSPMKGHSHVYWYRQLPEEGLKFMVYLQKENIIDESGMPKERFSAEFPKEGPSILRIQQVVRGDSAAYFCASSPDRGKEKLFFGSGTQLSVL.